These 30 T cell receptor beta chains were all obtained from the same sample, sequenced in a study of T cell responses to AZD1222 COVID-19 vaccine. Only in-frame clones appear in the TCRdb table, and some are missing; sequencing was by immunoSEQ multiplex PCR. The data hold about 48,000 clones, with about 86% observed a single time. Sequenced material: peripheral blood, taken 28 days after the second AZD1222 dose. Receptor source: an adult who received the AZD1222 COVID-19 vaccine.

This sequence joins TRBV24-1 and TRBJ2-7; TRBD2 matches at 9 bases. Germline CDR1 KGHDR, CDR2 SFDVKD. This CDR3 is 16 amino acids long. Trimming cost V 5 bases and J 2 bases; bases outside gene matches: 9. CDR3 loop: CATSAYETSGTYEQYF. The CDR3 nucleotides are TGTGCCACCAGTGCTTATGAGACTAGCGGAACCTACGAGCAGTACTTC.

The chain links TRBV3-1 (or the pseudogene TRBV3-2) to TRBJ2-5; D not certain. Germline V gene sequence: CDR1 LGHDT, CDR2 YNNKEL (reference sequence). V lost 1 base and J 5 bases, leaving 11 bases between the germline ends. CDR3 size: 14 residues. CDR3 residues: CASSQGASLETQYF. CDR3 coding DNA: TGTGCCAGCAGCCAAGGGGCCAGCCTCGAGACCCAGTACTTC.

The V call is TRBV27, the J call TRBJ1-1, with D unclear. This CDR3 contains 15 residues. Deletions cut 0 bases from V and 1 base from J, with 9 bases between. Per germline, CDR1 MNHEY and CDR2 SMNVEV (reference sequence). CDR3 sequence (DNA): TGTGCCAGCAGTTTATCGCTTGGCGGGAACACTGAAGCTTTCTTT. Translating it yields CASSLSLGGNTEAFF.

This sequence joins TRBV10-1 and TRBJ1-2; TRBD1 agrees at 8 bases. J lost 1 base, V lost 7 bases, and 8 bases had no gene match. This CDR3 is 15 amino acids long. Germline V gives CDR1 WNHNN, CDR2 SYGVQD (reference sequence). CDR3 sequence reads: CASKDRESHNYGYTF. The CDR3 nucleotides read TGCGCCAGCAAGGACAGGGAATCCCATAACTATGGCTACACCTTC.

V usage is TRBV29-1 and J usage is TRBJ2-7, with 8 bases fitting TRBD2. This CDR3 is 16 amino acids long. Germline CDR1 and CDR2: SQVTM and ANQGSEA. V shed 0 bases and J 5 bases; nucleotides not matched to a gene: 12. CDR3 sequence reads: CSVEDPLSGSPHEQYF. The CDR3 DNA reads as TGCAGCGTTGAAGATCCGCTAAGCGGGAGCCCCCACGAGCAGTACTTC.

The chain combines TRBV28 with TRBJ2-3; TRBD1 might be the D (5 bases). V shed 5 bases and J shed 2 bases, with 23 bases lying between them. This CDR3 region has 18 residues. CDR1 MDHEN and CDR2 SYDVKM come from the germline V gene. The CDR3 loop reads CASSPLIHRLEPTDTQYF. CDR3 in DNA: TGTGCCAGCAGTCCCTTAATCCACAGGCTCGAACCCACAGATACGCAGTATTTT.

The chain combines TRBV18 with TRBJ1-6, with D tentatively TRBD1 (5 bases). Germline CDR1 KGHSH, CDR2 LQKENI. Trimming pared 3 bases from V and 6 bases from J, leaving 12 bases between. This CDR3 is 15 amino acids long. The CDR3 loop reads CASSPTQDLNSPLHF. In DNA form, the CDR3 reads TGTGCCAGCTCACCCACACAGGACCTTAATTCACCCCTCCACTTT.

The chain combines TRBV7-9 with TRBJ2-2; 7 bases map to TRBD1. The CDR3 loop spans 14 amino acids. CDR1 is SEHNR, CDR2 FQNEAQ, per germline (reference sequence). Unmatched junction bases numbered 5, after V lost 4 bases and J lost 6 bases. DNA for the CDR3: TGTGCCAGCAGCTCAATCGGACAGGCCGGGGAGCTGTTTTTT. Its protein product is CASSSIGQAGELFF.

A word on this clone: Additional DNA sequences in this sample encode the identical CDR3. J is TRBJ2-1 and V is TRBV28; 11 positions agree with TRBD2. The CDR3 consists of 15 residues. The germline CDR1 and CDR2 sequences are MDHEN and SYDVKM. V lost 3 bases and J lost 4; bases outside the gene matches: 2. The CDR3 sequence is CASSLGLADYNEQFF. CDR3 nucleotide sequence: TGTGCCAGCAGTTTGGGACTAGCGGATTACAATGAGCAGTTCTTC.

This clone was counted only a few times. The chain combines TRBV7-9 with TRBJ2-3; TRBD2 matches 8 bases. The V and J ends lost 5 bases and 4 bases, in that order; junction bases with no gene match: 11. CDR3 length: 16 amino acids. Per the germline V gene, CDR1 is SEHNR and CDR2 is FQNEAQ (reference sequence). CDR3 in DNA: TGTGCCAGCAGCCCTCGACTAGCGCAGTACCCAGATACGCAGTATTTT. Translating gives CASSPRLAQYPDTQYF.

This clone was seen a few times. Written as DNA, the CDR3 is TGTGCCAGCTCACCGGGACTAGCCGTCGAGCAGTACTTC. Protein: CASSPGLAVEQYF. The genes are TRBV18 and TRBJ2-7; 9 nucleotides agree with TRBD2. The CDR3 runs 13 residues. From germline, CDR1 is KGHSH and CDR2 LQKENI. Losses at the gene ends were 3 bases for V and 6 bases for J; bases not matched to a gene: 3.

The gene calls are TRBV5-1 and TRBJ2-1; a weak D match, TRBD2 (6 bases). Per the germline V gene, CDR1 is SGHRS and CDR2 is YFSETQ. Trimming left V 5 bases short and J 4 bases short, with 16 bases between. This CDR3 comprises 15 residues. The CDR3 here is CASRFAQGLYNEQFF. Written as DNA, the CDR3 is TGCGCCAGCAGATTTGCCCAGGGACTTTACAATGAGCAGTTCTTC.

In this sample, this clone turned up once. The genes are TRBV27 and TRBJ2-3; D is unclear. Deletions cut 7 bases from V and 4 bases from J, with 9 bases between. This CDR3 has 12 residues. From germline, CDR1 is MNHEY and CDR2 SMNVEV (reference sequence). CDR3 loop: CASMAAPDTQYF. The CDR3 DNA reads as TGTGCCAGCATGGCAGCCCCAGATACGCAGTATTTT.

The chain is built from TRBV27 and TRBJ2-7; 7 bases fit TRBD2. Germline CDR1 and CDR2: MNHEY and SMNVEV (reference sequence). CDR3 length equals 15 residues. J was trimmed by 2 bases and V by 5 bases; bases with no gene match: 9. DNA of the CDR3: TGTGCCAGCAGTCCCAGCAGGCTAGCGGCCTACGAGCAGTACTTC. Encoded protein: CASSPSRLAAYEQYF.

The V gene is TRBV5-4, the J gene TRBJ2-3; D not certain. The germline gives CDR1 SGHNT, CDR2 YYREEE (reference sequence). The V end was cut by 2 bases, the J end by 0 bases, with 7 bases between. The CDR3 contains 14 residues. Written as DNA, the CDR3 is TGTGCCAGCAGCTTAGTGGGGAGCACAGATACGCAGTATTTT. Protein sequence: CASSLVGSTDTQYF. Combining the CDR3 with reference TRBV5-4 and TRBJ2-3 gives the whole variable domain ETGVTQSPTHLIKTRGQQVTLRCSSQSGHNTVSWYQQALGQGPQFIFQYYREEENGRGNFPPRFSGLQFPNYSSELNVNALELDDSALYLCASSLVGSTDTQYFGPGTRLTVL.

The chain employs TRBV5-1 and TRBJ2-7, with D possibly TRBD2 on 6 matching bases. Per the germline V gene, CDR1 is SGHRS and CDR2 is YFSETQ. The germline V and J ends were trimmed by 0 bases and 3 bases, with 10 bases remaining between them. The CDR3 spans 14 residues. The DNA for the CDR3 is TGCGCCAGCAGCTTGGGATTGGGACTCTACGAGCAGTACTTC. Residues: CASSLGLGLYEQYF.

The V and J genes are TRBV27 and TRBJ2-1; D is undetermined. Between the trimmed V and J ends, which lost 2 bases and 4 bases, there was a span of 9 bases. Germline CDR1 reads MNHEY; CDR2 reads SMNVEV (reference sequence). The CDR3 runs to 14 residues. The CDR3 bases are TGTGCCAGCAGTTTAAGCGCAGGATACAATGAGCAGTTCTTC. Amino acids: CASSLSAGYNEQFF.

V is TRBV12-5 and J is TRBJ2-5, with 14 bases identical to TRBD2. Germline V gene lookup returns CDR1 LGHNT and CDR2 FRNRAP. V lost 5 bases, J lost 4 bases, and 3 bases stayed unmatched. The CDR3 covers 15 residues. CDR3: CASGPGLAGAETQYF. In DNA, the CDR3 is TGTGCTAGTGGTCCGGGACTAGCGGGAGCAGAGACCCAGTACTTC.

The rearrangement links TRBV5-4 to TRBJ2-2; 9 bases align to TRBD1. Unmatched junction bases numbered 15, after V lost 5 bases and J lost 7 bases. Germline CDR1 reads SGHNT; CDR2 reads YYREEE (reference sequence). The CDR3 loop spans 17 amino acids. The CDR3, as DNA: TGTGCCAGCAGTTCTAGGCCCGGGACAGGGATCAGCGGGGAGCTGTTTTTT. It encodes CASSSRPGTGISGELFF.

This chain joins TRBV10-3 and TRBJ2-4; D may match TRBD1 or TRBD2 (5 bases each). The CDR3 is 14 residues long. The V gene lost 7 bases and the J gene lost 5 bases, with 15 bases spanning the gap. Germline loops: CDR1 ENHRY, CDR2 SYGVKD. The CDR3 here is CAINDGGLENIQYF. The CDR3, as DNA: TGTGCCATCAACGATGGGGGATTGGAAAACATTCAGTACTTC.

The chain links TRBV18 to TRBJ2-7; 8 bases are a match to TRBD2. From germline, CDR1 is KGHSH and CDR2 LQKENI. The CDR3 contains 14 residues. The J segment lost 5 bases and the V segment lost 4 bases, leaving 7 bases of the junction unmatched. DNA of the CDR3: TGTGCCAGCTCACTAAGGACTAGCTTCAACGAGCAGTACTTC. Translating gives CASSLRTSFNEQYF.

This rearrangement joins TRBV19 to TRBJ2-2; D is uncertain. Germline V gene sequence: CDR1 LNHDA, CDR2 SQIVND (reference sequence). V was trimmed by 0 bases and J by 5 bases, leaving 10 bases between them. The CDR3 spans 15 residues. The CDR3: CASSIESASTGELFF. The DNA for the CDR3 is TGTGCCAGTAGTATAGAGTCAGCTTCGACCGGGGAGCTGTTTTTT.

V is TRBV24-1 and J is TRBJ1-5; D is perhaps TRBD1 (6 bases). This CDR3 has 13 residues. The V gene's germline CDR1 is KGHDR and CDR2 SFDVKD. Trimming removed 9 bases at V and 4 bases at J, with 12 bases between. The CDR3 region has the DNA TGTGCCACCGGTGGGCAGGGGAATCAGCCCCAGCATTTT. Translating it yields CATGGQGNQPQHF.

The chain joins TRBV28 to TRBJ2-3, with TRBD2 identical over 10 bases. In germline, CDR1 is MDHEN, CDR2 SYDVKM. V lost 3 bases to trimming and J lost 3 bases; unmatched junction nucleotides: 6. The CDR3 is made up of 16 amino acids. The CDR3 here is CASSFGLAGATDTQYF. The CDR3 coding sequence is TGTGCCAGCAGTTTTGGGCTAGCGGGAGCGACAGATACGCAGTATTTT.

V and J are TRBV19 and TRBJ2-1; TRBD2 matches 9 bases. The germline CDR1 and CDR2 sequences are LNHDA and SQIVND (reference sequence). Trimming cost V 1 base and J 7 bases; bases outside gene matches: 14. The CDR3 has 18 residues. DNA of the CDR3: TGTGCCAGTAGTATAGTAGGGTCTAGCGGGACCGGAGGGAATGAGCAGTTCTTC. Its translation: CASSIVGSSGTGGNEQFF.

The J gene is TRBJ2-7, the V gene TRBV10-3; D could derive from TRBD1 or TRBD2 (7 bases each). The V gene lost 3 bases and the J gene lost 6 bases, with 18 bases spanning the gap. This CDR3 is 15 amino acids long. Germline CDR1 ENHRY, CDR2 SYGVKD. This CDR3 reads CAISDRGQGGREQYF. Written as DNA, the CDR3 is TGTGCCATCAGTGATCGTGGTCAGGGGGGGCGCGAGCAGTACTTC.

The rearrangement joins TRBV2 to TRBJ1-4; tentatively, D is TRBD1 (5 bases). The CDR3 contains 15 residues. V was cut by 5 bases and J by 7 bases, with 17 bases left in between. The germline gives CDR1 SNHLY, CDR2 FYNNEI. CDR3 region: CASSWRGGASEKLFF. Here the CDR3 DNA reads TGTGCCAGCAGTTGGCGAGGAGGGGCGAGTGAAAAACTGTTTTTT.

This sequence joins TRBV19 and TRBJ1-2; D ambiguous. Germline loops: CDR1 LNHDA, CDR2 SQIVND (reference sequence). This CDR3 is 12 amino acids long. V lost 5 bases and J 8 bases, leaving 12 bases between the germline ends. The CDR3 region has the DNA TGTGCCAGTAGTCGGGATATAGACGGCTACACCTTC. This sequence encodes CASSRDIDGYTF.

As to this clone: This sample also contains other DNA sequences that code for the same CDR3. The chain links TRBV5-6 to TRBJ2-2; D possibly corresponds to TRBD2 (6 bases). Trimming shortened V by 4 bases and J by 8 bases, and 9 bases separated the two germline ends. This CDR3 region has 12 residues. Germline V gene data show CDR1 as SGHDT and CDR2 as YYEEEE. For the CDR3, the DNA is TGTGCCAGCAGCCTACTAGCTGGGGAGCTGTTTTTT. It specifies CASSLLAGELFF.

The chain uses TRBV10-3 and TRBJ2-7; the D gene is possibly TRBD1 (6 bases). Trimming removed 4 bases at V and 0 bases at J, with 13 bases between. CDR3 length: 15 amino acids. Per germline, CDR1 ENHRY and CDR2 SYGVKD. CDR3 coding DNA: TGTGCCATCAGTGTGCAGACAGGAGCCTCCTACGAGCAGTACTTC. This gives the protein CAISVQTGASYEQYF.